The present T cell receptor (beta chain) was sequenced within a study of blood T cell repertoires in COVID-19. As for the study in general: T cells, B-cell-depleted T cells, or PBMCs provided the cDNA or gDNA that served as material.

Germline CDR1 MGHDK, CDR2 SYGVNS. The CDR3 length is 16 residues. V shed 6 bases and J 1 base; nucleotides not matched to a gene: 9. The method was immunoSEQ multiplex PCR; TCRdb's version includes in-frame clones alone and lacks a portion of them. Counted here are about 400,000 clones, about 86% occurring once; the ten biggest clones make up about 7.6%. V gene TRBV25-1 combines with J gene TRBJ2-5, with TRBD2 identical over 9 bases. The clonotype comes from a woman aged 55-69 years with COVID-19, enrolled during active disease. Input material: peripheral blood. CDR3 coding DNA: TGTGCCAGCAGCCCGGCCGGGACTAGCTTCCAAGAGACCCAGTACTTC. Translated, it gives CASSPAGTSFQETQYF.